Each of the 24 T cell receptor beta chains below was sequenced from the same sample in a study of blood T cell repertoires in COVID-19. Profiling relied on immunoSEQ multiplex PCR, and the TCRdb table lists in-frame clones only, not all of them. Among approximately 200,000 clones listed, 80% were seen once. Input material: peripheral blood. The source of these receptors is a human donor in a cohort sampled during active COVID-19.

The CDR3 reads CASSFNGLYEQYF. CDR3 in DNA: TGTGCCAGCAGTTTTAACGGACTATACGAGCAGTACTTC. The chain uses TRBV12-3 or TRBV12-4 and TRBJ2-7; a weak D match, TRBD2 (6 bases). The CDR3 runs to 13 residues. V gave up 3 bases and J gave up 4 bases, with 10 bases separating them.

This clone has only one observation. DNA of the CDR3: TGTGCCAGCAGCTGGGACAGGGACAACTACGAGCAGTACTTC. Translation gives CASSWDRDNYEQYF. The chain is built from TRBV27 and TRBJ2-7; 9 bases fit TRBD1. From germline, CDR1 is MNHEY and CDR2 SMNVEV (reference sequence). The V gene end was trimmed by 6 bases and the J gene end by 3 bases; junction bases not matched to a gene: 6. The CDR3 sequence is 14 residues long.

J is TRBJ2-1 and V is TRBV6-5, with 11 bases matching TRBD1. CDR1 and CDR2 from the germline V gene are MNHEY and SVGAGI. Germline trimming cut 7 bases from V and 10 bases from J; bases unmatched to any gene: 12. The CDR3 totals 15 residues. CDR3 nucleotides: TGTGCCAGCATTGGCCGGGACAGGGGGTTTTGGGAGCAGTTCTTC. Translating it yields CASIGRDRGFWEQFF.

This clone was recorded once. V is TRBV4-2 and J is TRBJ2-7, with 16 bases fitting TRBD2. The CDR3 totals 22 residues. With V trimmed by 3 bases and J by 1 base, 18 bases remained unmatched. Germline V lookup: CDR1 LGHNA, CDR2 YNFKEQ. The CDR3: CASSHLDWGQGLAGGPSYEQYF. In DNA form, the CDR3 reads TGTGCCAGCAGCCACCTAGATTGGGGACAGGGACTAGCGGGAGGGCCTTCCTACGAGCAGTACTTC.

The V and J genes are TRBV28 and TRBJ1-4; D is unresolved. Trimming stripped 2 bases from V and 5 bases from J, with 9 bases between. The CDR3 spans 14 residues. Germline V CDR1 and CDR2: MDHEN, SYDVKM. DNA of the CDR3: TGTGCCAGCAGTTTAGGAGGCGCAAATGAAAAACTGTTTTTT. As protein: CASSLGGANEKLFF.

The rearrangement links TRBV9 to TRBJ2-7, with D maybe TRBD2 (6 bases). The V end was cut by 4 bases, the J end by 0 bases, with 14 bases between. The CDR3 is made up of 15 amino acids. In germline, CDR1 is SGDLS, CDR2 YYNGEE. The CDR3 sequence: CASSPVAGSSYEQYF. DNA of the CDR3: TGTGCCAGCAGCCCAGTGGCGGGGTCCTCCTACGAGCAGTACTTC.

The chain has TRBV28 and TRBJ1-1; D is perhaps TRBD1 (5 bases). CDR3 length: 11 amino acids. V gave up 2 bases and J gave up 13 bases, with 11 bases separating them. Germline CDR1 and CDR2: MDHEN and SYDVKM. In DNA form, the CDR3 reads TGTGCCAGCAGTTTAGCAGGGTGGGTTTTCTTT. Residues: CASSLAGWVFF.

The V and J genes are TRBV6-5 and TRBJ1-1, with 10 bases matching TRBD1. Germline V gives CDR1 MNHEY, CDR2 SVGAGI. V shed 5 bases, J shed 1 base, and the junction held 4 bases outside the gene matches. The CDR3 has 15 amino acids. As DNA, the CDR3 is TGTGCCAGCAGTACCAGGACAGGGGGGAACACTGAAGCTTTCTTT. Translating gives CASSTRTGGNTEAFF.

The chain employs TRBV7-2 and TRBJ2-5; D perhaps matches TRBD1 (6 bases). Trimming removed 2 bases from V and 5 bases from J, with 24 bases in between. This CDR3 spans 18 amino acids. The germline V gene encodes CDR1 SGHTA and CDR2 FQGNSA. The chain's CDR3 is CASSLNGAAGPGVETQYF. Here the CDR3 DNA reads TGTGCCAGCAGCTTAAACGGAGCGGCAGGCCCAGGGGTCGAGACCCAGTACTTC.

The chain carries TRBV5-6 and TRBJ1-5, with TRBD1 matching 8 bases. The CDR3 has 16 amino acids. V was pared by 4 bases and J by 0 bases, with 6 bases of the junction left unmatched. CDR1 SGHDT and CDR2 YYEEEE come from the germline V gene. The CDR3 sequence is CASSLWTGHSNQPQHF. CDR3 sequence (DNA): TGTGCCAGCAGCCTATGGACAGGGCATAGCAATCAGCCCCAGCATTTT.

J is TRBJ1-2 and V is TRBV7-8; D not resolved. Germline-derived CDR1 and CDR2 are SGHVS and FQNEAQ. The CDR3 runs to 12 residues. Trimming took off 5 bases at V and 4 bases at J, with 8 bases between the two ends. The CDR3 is CASSPRPYGYTF. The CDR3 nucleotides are TGTGCCAGCAGCCCCAGGCCCTATGGCTACACCTTC.

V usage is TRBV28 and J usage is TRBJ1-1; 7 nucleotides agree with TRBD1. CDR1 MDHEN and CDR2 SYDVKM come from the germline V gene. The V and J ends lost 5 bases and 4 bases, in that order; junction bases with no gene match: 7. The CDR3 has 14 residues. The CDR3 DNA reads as TGTGCCAGCAGTCTGACAGGGCGCGGCACTGAAGCTTTCTTT. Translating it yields CASSLTGRGTEAFF.

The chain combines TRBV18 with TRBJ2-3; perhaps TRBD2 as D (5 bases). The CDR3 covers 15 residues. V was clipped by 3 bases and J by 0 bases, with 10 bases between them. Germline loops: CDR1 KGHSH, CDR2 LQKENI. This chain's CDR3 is CASSPSLESTDTQYF. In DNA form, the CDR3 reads TGTGCCAGCTCACCCTCACTAGAAAGCACAGATACGCAGTATTTT.

CDR3 in amino acids: CAWSVVNRGESYEQYF. CDR3 nucleotide sequence: TGTGCCTGGAGTGTAGTTAACAGGGGAGAAAGCTACGAGCAGTACTTC. This sequence joins TRBV30 and TRBJ2-7; TRBD1 matches 7 bases. Trimming cost V 0 bases and J 3 bases; bases outside gene matches: 11. Germline V gene lookup returns CDR1 GTSNPN and CDR2 SVGIG (reference sequence). CDR3 size: 16 residues.

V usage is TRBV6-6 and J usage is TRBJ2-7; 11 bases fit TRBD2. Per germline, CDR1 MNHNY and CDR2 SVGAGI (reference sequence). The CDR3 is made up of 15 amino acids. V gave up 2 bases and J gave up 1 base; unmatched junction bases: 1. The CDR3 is CASSYLAGGSYEQYF. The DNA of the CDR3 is TGTGCCAGCAGTTACCTAGCGGGAGGATCCTACGAGCAGTACTTC.

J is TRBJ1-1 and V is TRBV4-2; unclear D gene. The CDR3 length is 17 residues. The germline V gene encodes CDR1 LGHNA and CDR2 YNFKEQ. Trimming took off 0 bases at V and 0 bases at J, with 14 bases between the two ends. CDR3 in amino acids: CASSQDLVRGLNTEAFF. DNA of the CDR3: TGTGCCAGCAGCCAAGATTTGGTTCGGGGATTGAACACTGAAGCTTTCTTT.

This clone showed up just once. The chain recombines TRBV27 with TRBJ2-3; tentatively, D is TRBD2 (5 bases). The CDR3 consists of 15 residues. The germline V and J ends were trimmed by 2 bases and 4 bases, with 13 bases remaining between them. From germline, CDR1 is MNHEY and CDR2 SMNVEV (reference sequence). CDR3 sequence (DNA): TGTGCCAGCAGTTTAAGAGCGGACCAGCCAGATACGCAGTATTTT. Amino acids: CASSLRADQPDTQYF.

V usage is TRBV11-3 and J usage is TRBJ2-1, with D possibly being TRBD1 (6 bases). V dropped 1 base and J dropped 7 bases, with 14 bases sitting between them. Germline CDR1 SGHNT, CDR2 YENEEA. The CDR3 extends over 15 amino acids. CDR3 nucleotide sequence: TGTGCCAGCAGCTTAGGATGGCAGGGGCTAAATGAGCAGTTCTTC. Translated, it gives CASSLGWQGLNEQFF. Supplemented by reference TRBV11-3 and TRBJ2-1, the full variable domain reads EAGVVQSPRYKIIEKKQPVAFWCNPISGHNTLYWYLQNLGQGPELLIRYENEEAVDDSQLPKDRFSAERLKGVDSTLKIQPAELGDSAVYLCASSLGWQGLNEQFFGPGTRLTVL.

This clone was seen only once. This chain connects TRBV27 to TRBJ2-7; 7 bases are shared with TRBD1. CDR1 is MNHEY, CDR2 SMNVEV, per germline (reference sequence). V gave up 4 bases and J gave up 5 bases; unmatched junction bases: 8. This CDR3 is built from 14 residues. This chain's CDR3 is CASSYRGPLDEQYF. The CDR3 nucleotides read TGTGCCAGCAGTTACAGGGGTCCGCTCGACGAGCAGTACTTC.

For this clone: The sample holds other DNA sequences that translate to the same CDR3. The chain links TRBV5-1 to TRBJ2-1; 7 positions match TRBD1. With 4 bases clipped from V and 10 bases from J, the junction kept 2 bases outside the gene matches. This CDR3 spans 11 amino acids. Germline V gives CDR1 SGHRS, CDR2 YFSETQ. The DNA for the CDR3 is TGCGCCAGCAGCCCGGGACAGGAGCAGTTCTTC. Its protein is CASSPGQEQFF. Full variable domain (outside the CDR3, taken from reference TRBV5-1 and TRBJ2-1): KAGVTQTPRYLIKTRGQQVTLSCSPISGHRSVSWYQQTPGQGLQFLFEYFSETQRNKGNFPGRFSGRQFSNSRSEMNVSTLELGDSALYLCASSPGQEQFFGPGTRLTVL.

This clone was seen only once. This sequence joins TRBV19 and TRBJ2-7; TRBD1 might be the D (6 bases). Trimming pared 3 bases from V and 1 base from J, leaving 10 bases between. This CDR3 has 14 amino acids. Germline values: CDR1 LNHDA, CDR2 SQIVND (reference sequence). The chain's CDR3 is CASSIDRNSYEQYF. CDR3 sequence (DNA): TGTGCCAGTAGTATCGACAGGAATTCCTACGAGCAGTACTTC.

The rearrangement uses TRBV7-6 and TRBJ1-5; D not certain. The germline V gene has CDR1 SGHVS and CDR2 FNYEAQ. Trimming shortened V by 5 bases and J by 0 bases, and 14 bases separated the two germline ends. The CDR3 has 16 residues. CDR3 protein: CASSLDKRYSNQPQHF. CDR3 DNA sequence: TGTGCCAGCAGCCTCGACAAACGTTATAGCAATCAGCCCCAGCATTTT.

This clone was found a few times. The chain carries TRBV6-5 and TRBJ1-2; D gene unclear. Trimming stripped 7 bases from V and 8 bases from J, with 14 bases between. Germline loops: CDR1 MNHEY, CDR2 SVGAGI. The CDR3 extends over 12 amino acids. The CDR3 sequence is CASTRGGYGYTF. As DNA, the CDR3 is TGTGCCAGCACCCGTGGAGGGTACGGCTACACCTTC.

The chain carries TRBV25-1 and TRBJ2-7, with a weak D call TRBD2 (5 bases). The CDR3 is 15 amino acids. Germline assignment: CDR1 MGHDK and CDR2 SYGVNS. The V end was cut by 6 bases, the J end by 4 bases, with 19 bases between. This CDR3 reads CASRGRGRREYEQYF. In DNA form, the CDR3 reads TGTGCCAGCAGGGGTCGAGGGCGCCGAGAATACGAGCAGTACTTC.